Given below is one TCR beta chain in context. Its target is unknown. Subsequent to ten to eleven days of culture, CD4+ T cells were isolated. Either the BNT162b2 or mRNA-1273 vaccine was given to participants in two doses. The vaccine recipients had no prior SARS-CoV-2 infection, with negative nucleocapsid antibodies. This entry comes from a study of vaccination effects on CD4 cells after COVID-19. About the research overall: Pools of viral peptides were used by the ViraFEST assay to expand antigen-specific CD4+ T cells ahead of sequencing. After the second dose, samples were taken at median day 72. Overall study results and limits: Whether induced by infection or by vaccine, clones showed marked clonal contraction late after vaccination.

The data were produced by immunoSEQ multiplex PCR, yet TCRdb's version contains in-frame clones alone and is incomplete. Altogether approximately 70,000 clones are present, less than 75% being singletons, with the ten largest covering about 2.3%. CDR1 and CDR2 from the germline V gene are MNHNY and SVGAGI (reference sequence). The length of the CDR3 is 14 residues. V lost 6 bases, J lost 5 bases, and 3 bases stayed unmatched. The clonotype was recovered from a human donor who received a COVID-19 vaccine. The sample in question was CD4+ T cells from PBMCs cultured without peptide, obtained after COVID-19 vaccination. The J gene is TRBJ1-4, the V gene TRBV6-6; 10 bases are a match to TRBD1. The CDR3 reads CASRRQGANEKLFF. Here the CDR3 DNA reads TGTGCCAGCAGACGACAGGGGGCGAATGAAAAACTGTTTTTT.